This T cell receptor (beta chain) was recorded in a study of PD-L1 blockade in urothelial cancer. Study as a whole: Blood analyses occurred 3 weeks (second dose) and 6 weeks post treatment start. Among blood samples, the median T cell count was approximately 140,000.

Time point described: pretreatment peripheral blood. Assay used: immunoSEQ multiplex PCR; TCRdb lists only in-frame clones, some missing. This table has fewer than 65,000 clones, 75% to 90% appearing once. This CDR3 is 15 amino acids long. Germline CDR1 MNHEY, CDR2 SVGAGI. V lost 2 bases, J lost 3 bases, and 4 bases stayed unmatched. The chain links TRBV6-5 to TRBJ1-1; 9 bases map to TRBD1. This receptor was identified in a man aged 65 to 85 with urothelial cancer. This sample comprised PBMCs, obtained around atezolizumab (anti-PD-L1) treatment. Here the CDR3 reads CASSYGDRVDTEAFF. The CDR3 bases are TGTGCCAGCAGTTACGGGGACAGGGTCGACACTGAAGCTTTCTTT.